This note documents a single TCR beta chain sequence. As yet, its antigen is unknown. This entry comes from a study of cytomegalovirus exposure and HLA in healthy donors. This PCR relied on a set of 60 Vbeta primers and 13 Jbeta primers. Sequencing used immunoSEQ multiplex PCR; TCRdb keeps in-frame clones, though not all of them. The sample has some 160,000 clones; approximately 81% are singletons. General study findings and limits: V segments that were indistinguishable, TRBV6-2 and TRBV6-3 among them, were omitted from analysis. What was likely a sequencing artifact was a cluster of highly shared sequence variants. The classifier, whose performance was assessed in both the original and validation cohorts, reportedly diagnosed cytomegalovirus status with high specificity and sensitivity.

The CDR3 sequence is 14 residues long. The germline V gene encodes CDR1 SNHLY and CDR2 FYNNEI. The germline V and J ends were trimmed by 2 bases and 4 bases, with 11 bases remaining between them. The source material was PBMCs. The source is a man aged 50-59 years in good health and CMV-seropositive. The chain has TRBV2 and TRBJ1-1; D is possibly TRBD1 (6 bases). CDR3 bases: TGTGCCAGCAGTGAATTGGGGGCTCGCACTGAAGCTTTCTTT. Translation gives CASSELGARTEAFF.